Following are 17 T cell receptor beta chains from one sample sequenced in a study of tissue T cells after allogeneic stem cell transplantation. Method: immunoSEQ multiplex PCR; TCRdb's copy keeps in-frame clones and lacks some. The repertoire holds over 5,000 clones, with just under 70% as singletons. This sample comprised tissue from the stomach, obtained at autopsy. The receptors were sampled from a woman aged 18 to 55 with breast cancer.

This chain joins TRBV21-1 and TRBJ2-1. TRBV21-1 is noted as a pseudogene. CDR3 length: 17 amino acids. CDR3 DNA: TGTGCCAGCAGCCCCTTGTTTTCGCTGGGGAAACACAATGAGCAGTTCTTC. Protein product: CASSPLFSLGKHNEQFF.

This chain joins TRBV28 and TRBJ2-3, with D tentatively TRBD1 (5 bases). This CDR3 is built from 16 residues. The V end was cut by 0 bases, the J end by 4 bases, with 14 bases between. Germline V gives CDR1 MDHEN, CDR2 SYDVKM. The CDR3 is CASSLWSGWNADTQYF. CDR3 DNA sequence: TGTGCCAGCAGTTTATGGTCAGGGTGGAATGCAGATACGCAGTATTTT.

This rearrangement joins TRBV19 to TRBJ1-1; 9 bases are shared with TRBD1. V trimming: 4 bases; J trimming: 10 bases; junction bases outside the gene matches: 19. Germline-derived CDR1 and CDR2 are LNHDA and SQIVND (reference sequence). The CDR3 is 17 residues long. The CDR3 spells CASSRRDRGATEFRAFF. CDR3 nucleotides: TGTGCCAGTAGTAGGAGAGACAGGGGGGCGACAGAATTTCGAGCTTTCTTT.

The J gene is TRBJ1-1, the V gene TRBV6-5, with TRBD1 matching over 7 bases. CDR3 length: 12 amino acids. Losses at the gene ends were 6 bases for V and 6 bases for J; bases not matched to a gene: 4. The germline CDR1 and CDR2 sequences are MNHEY and SVGAGI. The CDR3 DNA sequence: TGTGCCAGCAGCCTGACAGGGTCTGAAGCTTTCTTT. Its protein is CASSLTGSEAFF.

The genes are TRBV18 and TRBJ2-2; 11 bases are a match to TRBD1. The CDR3 sequence is 16 residues long. V gave up 3 bases and J gave up 2 bases; unmatched junction bases: 2. The V gene's germline CDR1 is KGHSH and CDR2 LQKENI. The CDR3 reads CASSPGQGVNTGELFF. DNA for the CDR3: TGTGCCAGCTCACCGGGACAGGGGGTCAACACCGGGGAGCTGTTTTTT.

The gene calls are TRBV18 and TRBJ2-5, with TRBD2 matching over 11 bases. This CDR3 is built from 15 residues. Germline CDR1 is KGHSH and CDR2 is LQKENI. V shed 4 bases, J shed 0 bases, and the junction held 1 base outside the gene matches. CDR3 bases: TGTGCCAGCTCACGGGGACTAGCGGACCAAGAGACCCAGTACTTC. Its protein is CASSRGLADQETQYF.

The V and J genes are TRBV2 and TRBJ1-6, with D unresolved. Germline CDR1 is SNHLY and CDR2 is FYNNEI. V gave up 3 bases and J gave up 10 bases, with 13 bases separating them. The CDR3 extends over 14 amino acids. This CDR3 reads CASSDPRVSSPLHF. The CDR3, as DNA: TGTGCCAGCAGTGATCCAAGGGTATCGTCACCCCTCCACTTT.

This rearrangement joins TRBV4-2 to TRBJ2-5, with D tentatively TRBD2 (5 bases). The CDR3 length is 17 residues. Trimming took off 0 bases at V and 2 bases at J, with 16 bases between the two ends. In germline, CDR1 is LGHNA, CDR2 YNFKEQ. The chain's CDR3 is CASSQEPLAAEQETQYF. CDR3 nucleotides: TGTGCCAGCAGCCAAGAACCCTTGGCAGCGGAGCAAGAGACCCAGTACTTC.

There are a few counts of this clone. The V call is TRBV2, the J call TRBJ1-2; tentatively, D is TRBD1 (5 bases). The germline V gene encodes CDR1 SNHLY and CDR2 FYNNEI. The CDR3 is 13 residues long. V was cut by 5 bases and J by 4 bases, with 11 bases left in between. DNA for the CDR3: TGTGCCAGCAGTCCCGACAGTGTCTATGGCTACACCTTC. Its protein product is CASSPDSVYGYTF.

This clone was seen a few times. This chain connects TRBV18 to TRBJ2-7, with a possible D match to TRBD1 (5 bases). Germline CDR1 KGHSH, CDR2 LQKENI. Trimming cost V 3 bases and J 2 bases, with 8 bases left between them. This CDR3 contains 13 residues. The CDR3: CASSPQGTYEQYF. CDR3 bases: TGTGCCAGCTCACCCCAGGGAACCTACGAGCAGTACTTC.

The chain employs TRBV5-6 and TRBJ2-7; 8 bases map to TRBD1. The CDR3 totals 14 residues. The V gene end was trimmed by 1 base and the J gene end by 2 bases; junction bases not matched to a gene: 2. Germline CDR1 SGHDT, CDR2 YYEEEE. CDR3 bases: TGTGCCAGCAGCTTGCAGGACAGGGCCTACGAGCAGTACTTC. The encoded protein is CASSLQDRAYEQYF.

V gene TRBV4-2 combines with J gene TRBJ1-5; D unresolved. The CDR3 runs to 15 residues. Germline CDR1 is LGHNA and CDR2 is YNFKEQ. V lost 0 bases to trimming and J lost 4 bases, with 10 bases between them. The chain's CDR3 is CASSQDVGANQPQHF. Written as DNA, the CDR3 is TGTGCCAGCAGCCAAGACGTGGGAGCGAATCAGCCCCAGCATTTT.

This clone ranks as medium-sized. This rearrangement joins TRBV30 to TRBJ1-4, with no clear D. Trimming took off 6 bases at V and 4 bases at J, with 15 bases between the two ends. Germline CDR1 GTSNPN, CDR2 SVGIG (reference sequence). The CDR3 is 14 residues long. The CDR3 DNA follows: TGTGCCTGCCATAGGAACAGCGATAATGAAAAACTGTTTTTT. This codes for CACHRNSDNEKLFF.

This rearrangement joins TRBV3-1 (or the pseudogene TRBV3-2) to TRBJ2-3; TRBD2 matches 13 bases. CDR3 size: 16 residues. CDR1 and CDR2 (germline): LGHDT, YNNKEL (reference sequence). V gave up 6 bases and J gave up 2 bases; unmatched junction bases: 5. This chain's CDR3 is CASRRTSGGHTDTQYF. CDR3 in DNA: TGTGCCAGCAGGCGGACTAGCGGGGGCCACACAGATACGCAGTATTTT.

The rearrangement joins TRBV5-5 to TRBJ1-5; 9 bases align to TRBD1. The junction had 11 bases not matched to a gene; V was cut back by 0 bases and J by 7 bases. CDR1 and CDR2 from the germline V gene are SGHKS and YYEKEE (reference sequence). The CDR3 is 17 amino acids. CDR3 DNA sequence: TGTGCCAGCAGCTTGGCCCCCGGGACAGGGAATCGGCAGCCCCAGCATTTT. Translated, it gives CASSLAPGTGNRQPQHF.

This clone was observed a few times. The rearrangement links TRBV6-1 to TRBJ2-7; no definite D call. From germline, CDR1 is MNHNS and CDR2 SASEGT. The CDR3 consists of 15 residues. V was clipped by 1 base and J by 0 bases, with 10 bases between them. CDR3 sequence: CASSEVAGASYEQYF. CDR3 DNA: TGTGCCAGCAGTGAAGTGGCAGGAGCCTCCTACGAGCAGTACTTC.

The rearrangement links TRBV29-1 to TRBJ2-7; 7 bases fit TRBD1. The germline V gene has CDR1 SQVTM and CDR2 ANQGSEA. The CDR3 length is 13 residues. V gave up 3 bases and J gave up 3 bases; unmatched junction bases: 5. CDR3 coding DNA: TGCAGCGTTGACATGGACAGGAACTACGAGCAGTACTTC. It yields the protein CSVDMDRNYEQYF.